Given below is one T cell receptor (beta chain) in context. Its antigen is not known. These data belong to a study of blood T cells in healthy people across ages. Through a sample-barcoded 5' primer and a J-beta primer mix, a second PCR was run for roughly 6 to 11 cycles. In TCRdb, the 5' RACE reads were re-called with MiXCR into one record per CDR3 protein. This sample has roughly 800,000 distinct CDR3 sequences, with more than 45% found just once. Study results and limitations: Reliance upon unsorted PBMCs precluded definitive naive versus antigen-experienced comparison. Higher diversity, along with more naive CD4+ cells, distinguished long-lived donors from aged donors. Observed TCR beta diversity per million T cells went down as age went up. This fall followed a roughly linear course with age. Estimates drawn from one million T cells were deemed to understate diversity.

The sequenced material came from blood. The clonotype originates from a man aged 30 to 45 in good health.

CDR3 residues: CASSSQGSGYTF. CDR3 DNA: TGTGCCAGCAGCTCACAGGGATCAGGCTACACCTTC. J is TRBJ1-2 and V is TRBV7-2, with a possible D match to TRBD1 (6 bases). Germline values: CDR1 SGHTA, CDR2 FQGNSA. With 4 bases removed from V and 8 bases from J, the gap between germline ends came to 11 bases. The CDR3 runs to 12 residues.